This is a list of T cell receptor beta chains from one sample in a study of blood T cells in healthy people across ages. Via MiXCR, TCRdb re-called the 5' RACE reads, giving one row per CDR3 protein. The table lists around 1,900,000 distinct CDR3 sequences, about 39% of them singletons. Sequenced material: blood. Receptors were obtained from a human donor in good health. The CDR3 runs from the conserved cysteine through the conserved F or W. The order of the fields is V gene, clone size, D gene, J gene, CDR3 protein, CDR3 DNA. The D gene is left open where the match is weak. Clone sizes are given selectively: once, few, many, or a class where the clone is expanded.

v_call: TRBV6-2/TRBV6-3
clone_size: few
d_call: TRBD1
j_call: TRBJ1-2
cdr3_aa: CASRNRQGKEYGYTF
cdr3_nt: TGTGCCAGCAGAAACCGACAGGGAAAGGAATATGGCTACACCTTC

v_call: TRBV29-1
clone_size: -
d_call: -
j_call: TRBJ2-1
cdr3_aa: CSVDSAGGSYNEQFF
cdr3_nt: TGCAGCGTTGATTCGGCAGGGGGGTCCTACAATGAGCAGTTCTTC

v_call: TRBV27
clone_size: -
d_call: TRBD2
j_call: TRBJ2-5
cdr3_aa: CASSLYGGANQETQYF
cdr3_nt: TGTGCCAGCAGTTTATACGGGGGGGCGAATCAAGAGACCCAGTACTTC

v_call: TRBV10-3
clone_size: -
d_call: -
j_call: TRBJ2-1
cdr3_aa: CAISVQGSPETQFF
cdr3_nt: TGTGCCATCAGCGTCCAGGGTAGTCCGGAGACCCAGTTCTTC

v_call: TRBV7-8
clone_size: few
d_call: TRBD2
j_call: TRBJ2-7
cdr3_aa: CASSLSRLAGSYEQYF
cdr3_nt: TGTGCCAGCAGCTTAAGTCGGCTAGCGGGCTCCTACGAGCAGTACTTC

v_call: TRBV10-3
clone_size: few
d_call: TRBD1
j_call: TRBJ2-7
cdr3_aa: CAISSGTGNSYEQYF
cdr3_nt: TGTGCCATCAGCTCCGGGACAGGGAATTCCTACGAGCAGTACTTC

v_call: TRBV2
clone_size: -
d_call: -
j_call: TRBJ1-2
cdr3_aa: CASSEGGLYNNYGYTF
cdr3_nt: TGTGCCAGCAGTGAAGGAGGACTATATAATAACTATGGCTACACCTTC

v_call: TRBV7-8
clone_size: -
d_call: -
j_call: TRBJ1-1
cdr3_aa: CASSLHGDDTEAFF
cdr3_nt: TGTGCCAGCAGCTTACACGGGGACGACACTGAAGCTTTCTTT

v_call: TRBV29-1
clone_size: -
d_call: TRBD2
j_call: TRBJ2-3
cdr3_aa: CSVGGGAPTDTQYF
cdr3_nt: TGCAGCGTGGGGGGAGGGGCCCCAACAGATACGCAGTATTTT

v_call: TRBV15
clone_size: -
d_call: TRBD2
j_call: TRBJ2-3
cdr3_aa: CATSRDPLLAGGLYTQYF
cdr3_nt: TGTGCCACCAGCAGAGATCCACTGCTAGCGGGGGGGCTATATACGCAGTATTTT

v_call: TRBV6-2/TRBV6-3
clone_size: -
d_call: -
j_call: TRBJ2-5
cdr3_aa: CASSDSFPVETQYF
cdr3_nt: TGTGCCAGCAGTGACTCGTTTCCCGTGGAGACCCAGTACTTC

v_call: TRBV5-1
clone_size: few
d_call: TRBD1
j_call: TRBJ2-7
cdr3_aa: CASSERQGLSFEQYF
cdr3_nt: TGCGCCAGCAGCGAACGACAGGGTCTATCATTCGAGCAGTACTTC

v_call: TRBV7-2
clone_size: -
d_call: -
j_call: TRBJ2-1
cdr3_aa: CASSFYPTGGRNEQFF
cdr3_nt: TGTGCCAGCAGCTTCTATCCAACCGGGGGGCGCAATGAGCAGTTCTTC

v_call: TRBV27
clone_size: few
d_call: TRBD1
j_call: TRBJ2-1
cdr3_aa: CASSVPGQGVTTGQFF
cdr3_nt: TGTGCCAGCAGTGTTCCGGGACAGGGGGTCACTACCGGGCAGTTCTTC

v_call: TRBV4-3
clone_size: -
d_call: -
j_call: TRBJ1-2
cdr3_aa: CASSQDRKPYGYTF
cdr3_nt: TGCGCCAGCAGCCAAGATCGCAAACCTTATGGCTACACCTTC

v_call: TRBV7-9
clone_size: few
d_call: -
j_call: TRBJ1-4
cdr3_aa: CASTVGWQGGKLFF
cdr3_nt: TGTGCCAGCACCGTCGGCTGGCAGGGTGGAAAACTGTTTTTT

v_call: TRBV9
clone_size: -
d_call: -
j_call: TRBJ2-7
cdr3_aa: CASSVAGKEQYF
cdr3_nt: TGTGCCAGCAGCGTAGCCGGGAAGGAGCAGTACTTC

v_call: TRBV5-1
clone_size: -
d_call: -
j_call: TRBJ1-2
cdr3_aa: CASSLYETGSSDGDTF
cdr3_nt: TGCGCCAGCAGCTTGTACGAGACGGGCTCGTCGGATGGCGACACCTTC

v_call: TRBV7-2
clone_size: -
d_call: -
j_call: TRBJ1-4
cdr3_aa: CASSLNGGYNEKLFF
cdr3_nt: TGTGCCAGCAGCCTGAATGGGGGCTATAATGAAAAACTGTTTTTT

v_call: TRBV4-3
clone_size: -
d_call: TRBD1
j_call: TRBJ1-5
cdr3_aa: CASSQDRTGRRPQHF
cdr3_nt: TGCGCCAGCAGCCAAGATAGGACAGGCAGAAGGCCCCAGCATTTT

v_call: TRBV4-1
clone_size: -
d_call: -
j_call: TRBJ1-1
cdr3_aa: CASSQVTENTEAFF
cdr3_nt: TGCGCCAGCAGCCAAGTAACGGAGAACACTGAAGCTTTCTTT

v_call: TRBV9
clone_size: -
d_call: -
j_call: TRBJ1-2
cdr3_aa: CASTPQGGRTYGYTF
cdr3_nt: TGTGCCAGCACCCCACAAGGGGGACGGACCTATGGCTACACCTTC

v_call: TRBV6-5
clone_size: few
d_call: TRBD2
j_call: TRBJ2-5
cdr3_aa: CASSFGGIAGLQETQYF
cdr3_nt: TGTGCCAGCAGTTTCGGCGGGATAGCGGGTCTCCAAGAGACCCAGTACTTC

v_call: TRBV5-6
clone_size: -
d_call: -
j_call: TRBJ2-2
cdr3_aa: CASSSAAHVELFF
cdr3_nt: TGTGCCAGCAGCTCGGCAGCCCACGTCGAGCTGTTTTTT

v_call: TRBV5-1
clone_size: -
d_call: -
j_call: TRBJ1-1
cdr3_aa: CASSSGLHPAENTEAFF
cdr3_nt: TGCGCCAGCAGCTCGGGGCTCCACCCGGCTGAGAACACTGAAGCTTTCTTT

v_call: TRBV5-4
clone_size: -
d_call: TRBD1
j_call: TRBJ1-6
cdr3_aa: CASSRRDRGNSPLHF
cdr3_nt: TGTGCCAGCAGCCGCCGGGACAGGGGTAATTCACCCCTCCACTTT

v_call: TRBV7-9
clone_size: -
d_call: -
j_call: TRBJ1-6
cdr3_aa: CASSKYEGSPLHF
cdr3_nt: TGTGCCAGCAGCAAATACGAGGGGTCACCCCTCCACTTT

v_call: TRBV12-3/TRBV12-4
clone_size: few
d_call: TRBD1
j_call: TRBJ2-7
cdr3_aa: CASRVGQKGSYEQYF
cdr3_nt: TGTGCCAGCAGAGTGGGACAGAAGGGAAGCTACGAGCAGTACTTC

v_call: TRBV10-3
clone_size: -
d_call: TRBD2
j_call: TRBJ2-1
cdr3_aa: CAISSSGGKTDEQFF
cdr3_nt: TGTGCCATCTCCTCTAGCGGGGGGAAAACCGATGAGCAGTTCTTC

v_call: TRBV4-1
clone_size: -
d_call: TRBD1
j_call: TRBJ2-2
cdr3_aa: CASSPNRGANTGELFF
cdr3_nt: TGCGCCAGCAGCCCAAACAGGGGAGCGAACACCGGGGAGCTGTTTTTT

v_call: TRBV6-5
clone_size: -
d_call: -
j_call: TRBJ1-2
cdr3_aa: CASSRLQGYYGYTF
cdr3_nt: TGTGCCAGCAGCCGCCTCCAGGGCTACTATGGCTACACCTTC

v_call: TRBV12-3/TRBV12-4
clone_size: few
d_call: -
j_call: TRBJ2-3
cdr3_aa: CASNLRAGSGTDTQYF
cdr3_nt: TGTGCCAGCAACCTTCGAGCGGGTAGTGGGACAGATACGCAGTATTTT

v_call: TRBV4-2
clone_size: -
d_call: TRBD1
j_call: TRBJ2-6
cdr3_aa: CASSPIGQGISGASVLTF
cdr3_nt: TGTGCCAGCAGCCCGATAGGACAGGGGATTTCTGGGGCCAGCGTCCTGACTTTC

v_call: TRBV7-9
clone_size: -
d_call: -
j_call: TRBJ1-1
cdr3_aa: CASSSHDGNTEAFF
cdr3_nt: TGTGCCAGCAGCTCTCACGACGGAAACACTGAAGCTTTCTTT

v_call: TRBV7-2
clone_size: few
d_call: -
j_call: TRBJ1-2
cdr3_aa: CASSSRLEGVVGYTF
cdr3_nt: TGTGCCAGCAGTTCTCGCTTAGAGGGGGTTGTTGGCTACACCTTC

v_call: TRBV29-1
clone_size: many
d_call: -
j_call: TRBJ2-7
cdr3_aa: CSVVDSYEQYF
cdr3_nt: TGCAGCGTTGTTGATTCCTACGAGCAGTACTTC

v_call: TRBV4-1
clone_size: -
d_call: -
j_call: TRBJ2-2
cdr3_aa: CASSQETWTGELFF
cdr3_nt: TGCGCCAGCAGCCAAGAAACCTGGACCGGGGAGCTGTTTTTT

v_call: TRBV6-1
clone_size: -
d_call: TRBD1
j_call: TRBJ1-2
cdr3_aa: CASYGTGRSYGYTF
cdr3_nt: TGTGCCAGCTACGGGACAGGACGGTCCTATGGCTACACCTTC

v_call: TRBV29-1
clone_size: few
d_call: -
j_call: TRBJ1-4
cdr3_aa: CSVESDRIGLFF
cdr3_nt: TGCAGCGTTGAATCGGACCGAATAGGACTGTTTTTT

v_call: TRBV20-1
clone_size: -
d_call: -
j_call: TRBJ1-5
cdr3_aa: CSARDLRGQPQHF
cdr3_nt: TGCAGTGCTAGAGACCTGAGGGGTCAGCCCCAGCATTTT

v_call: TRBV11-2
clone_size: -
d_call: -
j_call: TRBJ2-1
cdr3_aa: CASSLSPPLLSATLYNEQFF
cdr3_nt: TGTGCCAGCAGCTTATCGCCCCCCCTCCTTTCCGCTACTCTGTACAATGAGCAGTTCTTC

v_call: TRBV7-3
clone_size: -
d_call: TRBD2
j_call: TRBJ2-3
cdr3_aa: CASSSIAGGITDTQYF
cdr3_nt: TGTGCCAGCAGCTCCATAGCGGGGGGGATCACAGATACGCAGTATTTT

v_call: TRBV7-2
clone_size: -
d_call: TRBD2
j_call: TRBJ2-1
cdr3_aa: CASSYPLAGAWREQFF
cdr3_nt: TGTGCCAGCAGCTACCCCCTAGCGGGGGCCTGGAGAGAGCAGTTCTTC

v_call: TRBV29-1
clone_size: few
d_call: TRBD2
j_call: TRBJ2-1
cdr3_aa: CSVARESGGRYNEQFF
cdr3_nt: TGCAGCGTTGCAAGGGAGAGCGGGGGGCGATACAATGAGCAGTTCTTC

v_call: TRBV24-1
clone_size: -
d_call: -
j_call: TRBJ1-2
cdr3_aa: CATSDSSGYTF
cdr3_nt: TGTGCCACCAGTGATTCCAGTGGCTACACCTTC

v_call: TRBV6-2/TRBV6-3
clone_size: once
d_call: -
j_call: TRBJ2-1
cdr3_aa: CASSYGTEQETQFF
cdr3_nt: TGTGCCAGCAGTTATGGTACAGAACAAGAGACCCAGTTCTTC

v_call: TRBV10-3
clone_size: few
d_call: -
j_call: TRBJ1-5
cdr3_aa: CAISDRDDQPQHF
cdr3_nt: TGTGCCATCAGTGACAGGGACGACCAGCCCCAGCATTTT

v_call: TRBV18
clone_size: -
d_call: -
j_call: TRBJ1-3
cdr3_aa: CASSQGSGNTIYF
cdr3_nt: TGTGCCAGCTCACAAGGCTCTGGAAACACCATATATTTT

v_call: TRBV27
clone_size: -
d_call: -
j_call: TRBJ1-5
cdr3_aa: CASSSDPAPGSYSNQPQHF
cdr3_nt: TGTGCCAGCAGTTCCGACCCAGCCCCAGGCTCCTATAGCAATCAGCCCCAGCATTTT

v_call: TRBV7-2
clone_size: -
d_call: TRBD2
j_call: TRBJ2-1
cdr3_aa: CASSWTSGGLGEQFF
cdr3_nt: TGTGCCAGCAGCTGGACTAGCGGGGGGTTAGGTGAGCAGTTCTTC